This passage covers 14 T cell receptor beta chains from one sample sequenced in a study of T cells in Graves' hyperthyroidism and ophthalmopathy. Amplification of TCR beta CDR3 regions was performed using RNA transcripts as template. TCR CDR3 regions were first amplified by RT-PCR with HTBI primers. TCRdb re-called the multiplex PCR reads through MiXCR, storing one row per CDR3 protein. The sample yields hundreds of thousands of distinct CDR3 sequences, roughly 13% seen once. Sequenced: blood. Source of these receptors: a woman between 40 and 55 years old with Graves' ophthalmopathy.

This clonotype has more than one count but fewer than ten. The chain couples TRBV6-1 to TRBJ2-2, with D perhaps TRBD2 (6 bases). This CDR3 has 15 residues. Between the trimmed V and J ends, which lost 4 bases and 4 bases, there was a span of 13 bases. Germline CDR1 is MNHNS and CDR2 is SASEGT. CDR3 DNA: TGTGCCAGCAGTGTAGGGACTTACCCCACCGGGGAGCTGTTTTTT. Encoded protein: CASSVGTYPTGELFF.

This clonotype has more than one count but fewer than ten. The chain joins TRBV11-2 to TRBJ2-7; maybe TRBD1 (6 bases). The CDR3 length is 16 residues. V was clipped by 4 bases and J by 3 bases, with 19 bases between them. Germline V lookup: CDR1 SGHAT, CDR2 FQNNGV. As DNA, the CDR3 is TGTGCCAGCAGCTCCCCAGGGGACGGGATTTACTACGAGCAGTACTTC. Amino acids: CASSSPGDGIYYEQYF.

The chain joins TRBV5-5 to TRBJ2-7; D gene unclear. V was shortened by 5 bases and J by 2 bases, with 17 bases between the two germline ends. This CDR3 spans 15 amino acids. Germline CDR1 reads SGHKS; CDR2 reads YYEKEE (reference sequence). CDR3 sequence reads: CASSTNPTGPYEQYF. Written as DNA, the CDR3 is TGTGCCAGCAGTACAAACCCCACTGGGCCCTACGAGCAGTACTTC.

The gene calls are TRBV28 and TRBJ1-2; a possible D gene is TRBD1 (5 bases). Germline loops: CDR1 MDHEN, CDR2 SYDVKM. The CDR3 has 15 amino acids. V was clipped by 2 bases and J by 4 bases, with 14 bases between them. The CDR3 DNA is TGTGCCAGCAGTTTAGTCCCCGGGGCAGGCTATGGCTACACCTTC. It encodes CASSLVPGAGYGYTF.

This clonotype was found a few times. The chain carries TRBV28 and TRBJ1-2; D unclear. This CDR3 has 14 amino acids. Trimming left V 2 bases short and J 1 base short, with 8 bases between. Germline lookup yields CDR1 MDHEN and CDR2 SYDVKM. Written as DNA, the CDR3 is TGTGCCAGCAGTTTACAAGGGCGTAACTATGGCTACACCTTC. Protein: CASSLQGRNYGYTF.

The chain uses TRBV5-5 and TRBJ2-5; D is possibly TRBD2 (5 bases). Per germline, CDR1 SGHKS and CDR2 YYEKEE (reference sequence). The CDR3 sequence is 16 residues long. V was trimmed by 2 bases and J by 2 bases, leaving 16 bases between them. CDR3 loop: CASSFFRLSEQETQYF. CDR3 sequence (DNA): TGTGCCAGCAGCTTCTTTCGGCTTAGCGAACAAGAGACCCAGTACTTC.

This clonotype was observed a handful of times. This chain uses TRBV11-2 with TRBJ2-1; D gene unclear. Trimming cost V 3 bases and J 9 bases, with 6 bases left between them. This CDR3 has 11 residues. Per the germline V gene, CDR1 is SGHAT and CDR2 is FQNNGV. CDR3 sequence (DNA): TGTGCCAGCAGCTTTGCCTTTGAGCAGTTCTTC. It translates to CASSFAFEQFF.

To note about this clonotype: A much larger clone sits a single nucleotide away, making a read error possible. The chain links TRBV12-3 or TRBV12-4 to TRBJ1-5; unclear D gene. This CDR3 spans 13 amino acids. The CDR3 DNA reads TGTACCAGCAGTTTTATGGACAATCAGCCCCAGCATTTT. Translation gives CTSSFMDNQPQHF.

This clonotype has a count of ten or more. This chain joins TRBV6-2 or TRBV6-3 and TRBJ1-5, with D possibly TRBD1 on 6 matching bases. The germline V gene has CDR1 MNHEY and CDR2 SVGEGT. The CDR3 extends over 15 amino acids. Trimming took 8 bases from V and 1 from J, leaving 15 bases between them. This CDR3 is CASATGLGSNQPQHF. Written as DNA, the CDR3 is TGTGCCAGCGCTACAGGGCTTGGGAGCAATCAGCCCCAGCATTTT.

Only a few counts were recorded for this clonotype. The CDR3 spells CASSFPGMNTEAFF. DNA of the CDR3: TGTGCCAGCAGTTTTCCAGGAATGAACACTGAAGCTTTCTTT. This chain uses TRBV27 with TRBJ1-1; D is unclear. Trimming removed 3 bases at V and 0 bases at J, with 8 bases between. The CDR3 has 14 amino acids. From germline, CDR1 is MNHEY and CDR2 SMNVEV (reference sequence).

The chain links TRBV11-2 to TRBJ2-7, with D tentatively TRBD1 or TRBD2 (5 bases each). This CDR3 has 15 residues. The V end lost 5 bases, the J end lost 6 bases, and 20 bases lay between the germline ends. The V gene's germline CDR1 is SGHAT and CDR2 FQNNGV. The CDR3 DNA sequence: TGTGCCAGCAGCCCATGGGACGTACGGAAAGGCGAGCAGTACTTC. Its translation is CASSPWDVRKGEQYF.

This clonotype was picked up many times. This rearrangement joins TRBV28 to TRBJ2-4, with D unclear. There are 15 residues in the CDR3. V lost 5 bases, J lost 0 bases, and 11 bases lay in between. Germline V gene sequence: CDR1 MDHEN, CDR2 SYDVKM. This CDR3 is CASSVMSGAKNIQYF. The CDR3 DNA is TGTGCCAGCAGTGTGATGTCCGGAGCCAAAAACATTCAGTACTTC.

This clonotype appeared a single time. V usage is TRBV20-1 and J usage is TRBJ1-5, with D tentatively TRBD1 (5 bases). The V end was cut by 3 bases, the J end by 5 bases, with 11 bases between. The V gene's germline CDR1 is DFQATT and CDR2 SNEGSKA (reference sequence). The CDR3 is made up of 13 amino acids. CDR3 in DNA: TGCAGTGCTAGTTCCAGGGCAGATCAGCCCCAGCATTTT. Its protein product is CSASSRADQPQHF.

This clonotype was counted at least ten times. J is TRBJ2-5 and V is TRBV20-1; D possibly uses TRBD1 or TRBD2 (5 bases each). CDR1 DFQATT and CDR2 SNEGSKA come from the germline V gene (reference sequence). The CDR3 runs 15 residues. Deletions cut 0 bases from V and 5 bases from J, with 16 bases between. DNA for the CDR3: TGCAGTGCTAGAGATGGGACCGACCCAAGGGAGACCCAGTACTTC. Translation: CSARDGTDPRETQYF.